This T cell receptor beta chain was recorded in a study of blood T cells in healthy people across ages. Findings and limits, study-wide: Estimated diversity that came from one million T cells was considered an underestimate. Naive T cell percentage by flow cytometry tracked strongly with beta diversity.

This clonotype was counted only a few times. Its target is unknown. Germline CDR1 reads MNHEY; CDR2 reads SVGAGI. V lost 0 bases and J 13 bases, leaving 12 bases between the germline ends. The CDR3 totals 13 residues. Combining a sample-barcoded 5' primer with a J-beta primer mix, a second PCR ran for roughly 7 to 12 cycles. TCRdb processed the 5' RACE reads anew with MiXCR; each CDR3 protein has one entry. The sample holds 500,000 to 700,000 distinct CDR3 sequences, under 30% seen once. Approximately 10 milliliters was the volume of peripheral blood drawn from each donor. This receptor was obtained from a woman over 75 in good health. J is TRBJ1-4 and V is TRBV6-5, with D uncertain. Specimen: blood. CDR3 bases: TGTGCCAGCAGTTACTCGCAGGCACAATCACTGTTTTTT. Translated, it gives CASSYSQAQSLFF.